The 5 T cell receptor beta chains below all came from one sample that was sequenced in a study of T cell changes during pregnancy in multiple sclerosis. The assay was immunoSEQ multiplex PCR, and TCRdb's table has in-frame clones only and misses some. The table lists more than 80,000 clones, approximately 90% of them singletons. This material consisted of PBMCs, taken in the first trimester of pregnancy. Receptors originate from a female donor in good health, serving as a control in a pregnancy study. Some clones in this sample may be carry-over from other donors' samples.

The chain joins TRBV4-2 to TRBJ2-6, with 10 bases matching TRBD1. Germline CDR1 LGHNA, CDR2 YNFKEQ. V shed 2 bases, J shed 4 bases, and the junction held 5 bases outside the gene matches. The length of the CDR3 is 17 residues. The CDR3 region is CASSQPGTGAGANVLTF. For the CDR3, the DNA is TGTGCCAGCAGCCAACCCGGGACAGGGGCCGGGGCCAACGTCCTGACTTTC.

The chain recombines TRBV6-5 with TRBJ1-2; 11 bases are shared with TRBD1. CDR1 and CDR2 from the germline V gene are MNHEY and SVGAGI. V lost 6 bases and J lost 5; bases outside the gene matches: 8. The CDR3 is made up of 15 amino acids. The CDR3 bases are TGTGCCAGCAGCCGCGGACAGGGGGCCCTATATGGCTACACCTTC. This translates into CASSRGQGALYGYTF.

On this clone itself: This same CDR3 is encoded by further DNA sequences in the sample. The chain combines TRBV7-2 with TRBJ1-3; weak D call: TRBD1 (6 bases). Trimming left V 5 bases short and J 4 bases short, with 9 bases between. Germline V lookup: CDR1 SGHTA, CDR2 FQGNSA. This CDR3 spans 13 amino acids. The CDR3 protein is CASSVGQGNTIYF. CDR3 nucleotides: TGTGCCAGCAGCGTCGGACAGGGAAACACCATATATTTT.

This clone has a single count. The CDR3 is CASSFPKTGLSTGELFF. CDR3 DNA: TGTGCCAGCAGCTTCCCGAAGACAGGGTTGAGCACCGGGGAGCTGTTTTTT. The chain recombines TRBV7-9 with TRBJ2-2; the match to TRBD1 covers 7 bases. This CDR3 has 17 residues. Losses at the gene ends were 3 bases for V and 4 bases for J; bases not matched to a gene: 11. Germline CDR1 reads SEHNR; CDR2 reads FQNEAQ (reference sequence).

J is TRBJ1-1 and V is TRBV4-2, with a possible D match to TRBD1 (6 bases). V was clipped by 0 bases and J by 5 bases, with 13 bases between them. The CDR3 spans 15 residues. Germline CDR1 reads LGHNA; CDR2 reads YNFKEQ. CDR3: CASSQDAGALTEAFF. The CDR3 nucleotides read TGTGCCAGCAGCCAAGATGCGGGGGCGCTGACTGAAGCTTTCTTT.